A selection of T cell receptor beta chains follows, all from one sample in a study of control samples from healthy donors and cancer patients. Profiling relied on immunoSEQ multiplex PCR, and the TCRdb table lists in-frame clones only, not all of them. This table has over 150,000 clones, roughly 95% appearing once. Sequencing input: blood. These receptors all come from a woman aged 25 to 39 in good health. CDR3s leave out the opening cysteine and the closing phenylalanine or tryptophan.

v_gene,j_gene,CDR3aa
TRBV6-1,TRBJ1-2,ASSEAGPLLYGYT
TRBV5-1,TRBJ2-3,ASSLAQGSGTDTQY
TRBV28,TRBJ2-4,ASSLVGSVAKNIQY
TRBV18,TRBJ2-2,ASSPRTPNTGELF
TRBV3-1/TRBV3-2,TRBJ2-3,ASSQGALETDTQY
TRBV19,TRBJ1-2,ASRTTGKGATAGGYT
TRBV9,TRBJ2-2,ASKGGSTGELF
TRBV6-2/TRBV6-3,TRBJ2-4,ASSDPKAGAKNIQY
TRBV4-2,TRBJ1-1,ASSQDAVMNTEAF
TRBV23-1,TRBJ1-5,ASTPGTGDSNQPQH
TRBV9,TRBJ1-1,ASSLLWNTEAF
TRBV28,TRBJ1-1,ASSLRRAWGRGTEAF
TRBV15,TRBJ2-1,ATSNPLGLSYNEQF
TRBV4-2,TRBJ2-7,ASSASGGGVRAEQY
TRBV4-2,TRBJ2-1,ASSLTRGEQF
TRBV3-1/TRBV3-2,TRBJ2-6,ASSQSFGANVLT
TRBV27,TRBJ2-2,ASSLTGMLNTGELF
TRBV27,TRBJ2-3,ASSPGKRGSTDTQY
TRBV7-8,TRBJ2-7,ASSLADGNYEQY
TRBV6-5,TRBJ2-5,ASPTSGGARETQY
TRBV5-1,TRBJ2-5,ASAPRPWETQY
TRBV20-1,TRBJ1-2,SASTGYGYT
TRBV3-1/TRBV3-2,TRBJ2-7,ASSPVGRGRYEQY
TRBV4-2,TRBJ1-1,ASSQDPVGVDTEAF
TRBV9,TRBJ1-1,ASSVESGGRTEAF
TRBV15,TRBJ2-7,ATSRDPGLAGADYEQY
TRBV2,TRBJ1-1,ASREGVGTEAF
TRBV3-1/TRBV3-2,TRBJ2-7,ASSQGQGRYEQY
TRBV7-2,TRBJ2-3,ASSTKLAGGTDTQY
TRBV6-5,TRBJ1-3,ASSKGEHGNTIY
TRBV5-6,TRBJ2-7,ASSGVNEQY
TRBV2,TRBJ2-1,ASRAGTGTYNEQF
TRBV7-8,TRBJ1-2,ASEQGAGYGYT
TRBV5-1,TRBJ2-1,ASSLGASDYNEQF
TRBV3-1/TRBV3-2,TRBJ1-5,ASSQGSSNQPQH
TRBV6-5,TRBJ2-2,ASTRRTNTGELF
TRBV7-8,TRBJ2-7,ASSEFGPGTAALEQY
TRBV2,TRBJ2-3,ASGRDTQY
TRBV27,TRBJ1-1,ASSYGDDTEAF
TRBV7-6,TRBJ1-1,ASTATGRENTEAF
TRBV15,TRBJ1-5,ATSREGQGSIQPQH
TRBV10-3,TRBJ1-1,AISDAGTEAF
TRBV28,TRBJ1-5,ASSQTGNQPQH
TRBV4-1,TRBJ1-2,ASSQDHTGGNYGYT
TRBV11-2,TRBJ2-6,ASSLAGGSGANVLT
TRBV6-2/TRBV6-3,TRBJ2-7,ASSSAGNEQY
TRBV15,TRBJ2-1,ATSRDTSGYNEQF
TRBV2,TRBJ2-2,ASIQASSSGELF